This T cell receptor (beta chain) was sequenced during a study of blood T cell repertoires in COVID-19. V shed 4 bases and J 4 bases; nucleotides not matched to a gene: 8. Germline values: CDR1 MNHEY, CDR2 SMNVEV (reference sequence). This CDR3 region has 17 residues. Per the original methods: Amplification of reference gene primers was used by the study to estimate nucleated cell counts. TCRdb's table, derived via immunoSEQ multiplex PCR, lists solely in-frame clones and lacks some. That table is the source of V, J and clone size, and D and trimming were worked out from the DNA. The top ten clones hold just under 9.5% of a sample with around 300,000 clones, 89% of them seen once. Participants spanned ages about 18 to 90 years and resided in 20 to 30 US areas. Clinical history as reported by participants underpinned cohort assignment.

The chain links TRBV27 to TRBJ2-2; 11 bases match TRBD2. The sequencing sample was made of PBMCs or T cells enriched from blood (not recorded which). This clonotype was obtained from a woman between 25 and 40 years old who had recovered from COVID-19. DNA for the CDR3: TGTGCCAGCAGTTCTCCTTCTAGCGGGAGGAGCACCGGGGAGCTGTTTTTT. Its translation is CASSSPSSGRSTGELFF.